This T cell receptor (beta chain) appears in the sequencing data of a study of CD8 T cells in Susac syndrome. This CDR3 has 15 amino acids. Germline CDR1 reads SGHTA; CDR2 reads FQGNSA. Trimming shortened V by 5 bases and J by 0 bases, and 11 bases separated the two germline ends. The T cells that were sequenced for TCR beta were CD8+ and CD4+ cells from blood. Relapsing-remitting disease, either stable or active, was present in the multiple sclerosis controls, who were treatment-naive patients. The TEMRA cells underwent FACS enrichment, while the CD8+ and CD4+ T cells underwent negative isolation. Random hexamers served to reverse transcribe about 0.5 to 1 ug RNA. TCRdb used MiXCR to reprocess the immunoSEQ multiplex PCR reads, holding one entry per CDR3 protein. The table lists 150,000 to 200,000 distinct CDR3 sequences, 94% of them singletons.

The chain employs TRBV7-2 and TRBJ1-3; unclear D gene. The TCR comes from a human donor with multiple sclerosis. Sequencing was carried out using CD4+ T cells from PBMCs. CDR3 region: CASSRRKSSGNTIYF. DNA for the CDR3: TGTGCCAGCAGCCGACGAAAGAGCTCTGGAAACACCATATATTTT.